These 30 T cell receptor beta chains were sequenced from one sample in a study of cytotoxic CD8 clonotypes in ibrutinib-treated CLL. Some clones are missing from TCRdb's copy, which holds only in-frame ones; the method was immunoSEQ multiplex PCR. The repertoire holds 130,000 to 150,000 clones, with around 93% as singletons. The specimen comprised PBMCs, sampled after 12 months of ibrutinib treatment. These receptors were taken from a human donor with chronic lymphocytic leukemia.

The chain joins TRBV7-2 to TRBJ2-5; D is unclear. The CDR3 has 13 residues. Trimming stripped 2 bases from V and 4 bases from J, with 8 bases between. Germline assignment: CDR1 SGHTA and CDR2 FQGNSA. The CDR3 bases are TGTGCCAGCAGCTTATCTCTAGGAGAGACCCAGTACTTC. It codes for CASSLSLGETQYF.

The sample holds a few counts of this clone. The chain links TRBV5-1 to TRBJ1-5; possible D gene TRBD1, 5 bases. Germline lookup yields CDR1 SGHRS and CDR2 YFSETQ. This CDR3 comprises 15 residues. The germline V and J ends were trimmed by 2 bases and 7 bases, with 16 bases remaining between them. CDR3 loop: CASSLLGLEGQPQHF. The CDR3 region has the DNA TGCGCCAGCAGCTTATTGGGACTCGAAGGGCAGCCCCAGCATTTT.

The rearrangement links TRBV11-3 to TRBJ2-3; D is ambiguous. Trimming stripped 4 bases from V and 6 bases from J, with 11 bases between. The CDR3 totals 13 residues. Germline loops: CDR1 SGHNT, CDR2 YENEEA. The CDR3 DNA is TGTGCCAGCAGCTCCAATTATATGGATACGCAGTATTTT. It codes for CASSSNYMDTQYF. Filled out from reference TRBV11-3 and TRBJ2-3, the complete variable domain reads EAGVVQSPRYKIIEKKQPVAFWCNPISGHNTLYWYLQNLGQGPELLIRYENEEAVDDSQLPKDRFSAERLKGVDSTLKIQPAELGDSAVYLCASSSNYMDTQYFGPGTRLTVL.

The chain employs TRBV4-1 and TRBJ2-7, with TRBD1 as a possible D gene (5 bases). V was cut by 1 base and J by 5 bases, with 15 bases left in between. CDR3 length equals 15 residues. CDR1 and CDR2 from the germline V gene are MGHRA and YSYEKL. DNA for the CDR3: TGCGCCAGCAGCCAAGCTGGGGCCAGGGTGGACGAGCAGTACTTC. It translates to CASSQAGARVDEQYF.

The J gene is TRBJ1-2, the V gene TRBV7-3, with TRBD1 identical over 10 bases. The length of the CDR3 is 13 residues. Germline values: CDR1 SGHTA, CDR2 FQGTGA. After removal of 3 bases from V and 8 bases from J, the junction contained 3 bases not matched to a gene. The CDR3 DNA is TGTGCCAGCAGCTTTGGGACAGGGGACGGCTACACCTTC. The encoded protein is CASSFGTGDGYTF.

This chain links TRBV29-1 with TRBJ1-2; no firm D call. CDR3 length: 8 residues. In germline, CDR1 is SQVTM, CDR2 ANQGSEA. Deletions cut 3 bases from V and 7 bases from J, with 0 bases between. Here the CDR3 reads CSVDGYTF. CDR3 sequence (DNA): TGCAGCGTTGATGGCTACACCTTC.

CDR3 in amino acids: CASSDGWGNAQPQHF. The CDR3 bases are TGTGCCAGCAGCGATGGGTGGGGGAATGCACAGCCCCAGCATTTT. The chain has TRBV27 and TRBJ1-5; perhaps TRBD1 as D (5 bases). The CDR3 totals 15 residues. Trimming stripped 6 bases from V and 7 bases from J, with 19 bases between. CDR1 and CDR2 (germline): MNHEY, SMNVEV (reference sequence).

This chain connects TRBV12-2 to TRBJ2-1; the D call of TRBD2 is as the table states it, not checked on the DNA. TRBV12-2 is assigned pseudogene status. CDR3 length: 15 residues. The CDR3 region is CASRSMGLALNEQFF. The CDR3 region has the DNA TGTGCAAGTCGCTCGATGGGACTAGCTTTAAATGAGCAGTTCTTC.

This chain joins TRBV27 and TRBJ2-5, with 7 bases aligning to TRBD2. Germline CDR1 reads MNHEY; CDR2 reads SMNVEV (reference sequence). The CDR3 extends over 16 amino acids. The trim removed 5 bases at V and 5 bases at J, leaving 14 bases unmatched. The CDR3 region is CASSPYHPLGGETQYF. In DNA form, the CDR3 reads TGTGCCAGCAGTCCCTACCACCCGCTCGGGGGGGAGACCCAGTACTTC.

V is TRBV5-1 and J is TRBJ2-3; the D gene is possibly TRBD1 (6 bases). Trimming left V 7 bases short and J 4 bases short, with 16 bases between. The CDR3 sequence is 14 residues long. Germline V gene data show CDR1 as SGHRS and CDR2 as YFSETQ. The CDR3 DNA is TGCGCCAGCTTTGGGGGCCCAGGCGCAGATACGCAGTATTTT. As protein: CASFGGPGADTQYF. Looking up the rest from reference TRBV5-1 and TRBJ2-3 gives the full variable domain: KAGVTQTPRYLIKTRGQQVTLSCSPISGHRSVSWYQQTPGQGLQFLFEYFSETQRNKGNFPGRFSGRQFSNSRSEMNVSTLELGDSALYLCASFGGPGADTQYFGPGTRLTVL.

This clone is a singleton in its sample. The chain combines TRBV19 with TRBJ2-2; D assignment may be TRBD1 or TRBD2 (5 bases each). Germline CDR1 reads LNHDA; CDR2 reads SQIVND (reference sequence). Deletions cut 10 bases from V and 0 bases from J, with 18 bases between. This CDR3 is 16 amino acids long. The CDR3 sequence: CATEPPGQANTGELFF. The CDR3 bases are TGTGCCACTGAGCCCCCGGGGCAGGCGAACACCGGGGAGCTGTTTTTT.

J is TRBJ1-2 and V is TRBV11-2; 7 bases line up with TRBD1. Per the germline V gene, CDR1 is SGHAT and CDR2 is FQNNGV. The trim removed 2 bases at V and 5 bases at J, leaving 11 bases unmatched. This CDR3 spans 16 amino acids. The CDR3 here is CASSLTTGVAGYGYTF. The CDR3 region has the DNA TGTGCCAGCAGCTTAACTACAGGGGTCGCTGGGTATGGCTACACCTTC.

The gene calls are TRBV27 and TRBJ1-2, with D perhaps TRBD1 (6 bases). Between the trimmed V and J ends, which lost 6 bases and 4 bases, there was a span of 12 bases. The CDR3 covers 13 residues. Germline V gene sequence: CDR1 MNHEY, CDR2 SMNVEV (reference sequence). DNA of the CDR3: TGTGCCAGCAGCCTGGGACACGGCTATGGCTACACCTTC. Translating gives CASSLGHGYGYTF.

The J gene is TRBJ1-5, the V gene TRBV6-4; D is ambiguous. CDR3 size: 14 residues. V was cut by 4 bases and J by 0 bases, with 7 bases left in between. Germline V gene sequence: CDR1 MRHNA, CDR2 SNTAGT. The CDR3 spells CASSADHSNQPQHF. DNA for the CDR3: TGTGCCAGCAGTGCAGACCATAGCAATCAGCCCCAGCATTTT.

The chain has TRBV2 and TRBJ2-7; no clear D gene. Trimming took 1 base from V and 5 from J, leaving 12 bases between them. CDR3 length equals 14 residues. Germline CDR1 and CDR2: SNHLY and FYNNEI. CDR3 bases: TGTGCCAGCAGTGAAGGACCTCCGGGCCACGAGCAGTACTTC. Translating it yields CASSEGPPGHEQYF.

In DNA form, the CDR3 reads TGTGCCAGCAGTGCAGGGGTGGGTCAGCCCCAGCATTTT. It encodes CASSAGVGQPQHF. The chain is built from TRBV6-1 and TRBJ1-5; D might be TRBD1 (6 bases). Between the trimmed V and J ends, which lost 4 bases and 6 bases, there was a span of 10 bases. The CDR3 has 13 residues. Germline CDR1 reads MNHNS; CDR2 reads SASEGT.

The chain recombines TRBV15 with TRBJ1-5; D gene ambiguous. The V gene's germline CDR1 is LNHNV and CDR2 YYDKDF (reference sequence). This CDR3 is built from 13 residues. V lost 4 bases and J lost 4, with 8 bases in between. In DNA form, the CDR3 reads TGTGCCACCAGCATACTGAAGAATCAGCCCCAGCATTTT. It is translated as CATSILKNQPQHF. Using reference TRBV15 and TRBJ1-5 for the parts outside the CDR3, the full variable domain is DAMVIQNPRYQVTQFGKPVTLSCSQTLNHNVMYWYQQKSSQAPKLLFHYYDKDFNNEADTPDNFQSRRPNTSFCFLDIRSPGLGDTAMYLCATSILKNQPQHFGDGTRLSIL.

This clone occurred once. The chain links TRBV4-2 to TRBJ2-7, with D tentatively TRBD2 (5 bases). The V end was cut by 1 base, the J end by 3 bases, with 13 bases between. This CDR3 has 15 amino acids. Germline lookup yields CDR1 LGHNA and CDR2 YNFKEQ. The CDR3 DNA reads TGTGCCAGCAGCCAAGTGGAGGCAGGCTACTACGAGCAGTACTTC. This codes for CASSQVEAGYYEQYF.

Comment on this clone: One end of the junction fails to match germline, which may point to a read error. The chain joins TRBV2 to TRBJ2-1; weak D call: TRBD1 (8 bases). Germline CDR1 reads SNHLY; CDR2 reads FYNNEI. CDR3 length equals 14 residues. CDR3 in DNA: TGTGCCAGCACTGAACGTACAGGGGGGGTTGAGCAGTTCTTC. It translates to CASTERTGGVEQFF.

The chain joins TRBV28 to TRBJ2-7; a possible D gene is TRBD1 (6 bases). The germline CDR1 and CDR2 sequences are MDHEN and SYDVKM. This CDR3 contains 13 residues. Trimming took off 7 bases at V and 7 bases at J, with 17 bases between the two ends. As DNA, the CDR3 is TGTGCCAGCAACCCTCCGACAGGAATAGAGCAGTACTTC. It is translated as CASNPPTGIEQYF.

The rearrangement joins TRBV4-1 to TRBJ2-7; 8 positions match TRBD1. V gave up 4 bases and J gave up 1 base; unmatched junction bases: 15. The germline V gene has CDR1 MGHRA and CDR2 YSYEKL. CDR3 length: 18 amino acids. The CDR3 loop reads CASSPGGAGGVPSYEQYF. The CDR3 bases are TGCGCCAGCAGCCCCGGAGGGGCAGGGGGCGTTCCGTCCTACGAGCAGTACTTC.

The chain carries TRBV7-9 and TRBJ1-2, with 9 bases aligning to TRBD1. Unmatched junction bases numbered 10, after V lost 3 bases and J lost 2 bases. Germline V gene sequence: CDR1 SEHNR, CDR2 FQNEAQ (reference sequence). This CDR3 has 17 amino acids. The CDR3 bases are TGTGCCAGCAGCTTCGATCAGTTCGGGACAGGGAACTATGGCTACACCTTC. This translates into CASSFDQFGTGNYGYTF.

The CDR3 spells CASSQIILAGYEQYF. The DNA of the CDR3 is TGTGCCAGCAGCCAGATCATTCTAGCGGGGTACGAGCAGTACTTC. The J gene is TRBJ2-7, the V gene TRBV7-9, with TRBD2 identical over 9 bases. The CDR3 totals 15 residues. Germline CDR1 SEHNR, CDR2 FQNEAQ (reference sequence). V trimming: 5 bases; J trimming: 4 bases; junction bases outside the gene matches: 9. The full variable domain, rest sourced from reference TRBV7-9 and TRBJ2-7, is DTGVSQNPRHKITKRGQNVTFRCDPISEHNRLYWYRQTLGQGPEFLTYFQNEAQLEKSRLLSDRFSAERPKGSFSTLEIQRTEQGDSAMYLCASSQIILAGYEQYFGPGTRLTVT.

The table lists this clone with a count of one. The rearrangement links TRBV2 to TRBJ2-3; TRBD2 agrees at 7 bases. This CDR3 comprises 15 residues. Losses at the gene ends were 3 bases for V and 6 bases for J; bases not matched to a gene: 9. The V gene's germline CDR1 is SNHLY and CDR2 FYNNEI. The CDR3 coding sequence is TGTGCCAGCAGTGATGGTGGCGGGAGTTTGGATACGCAGTATTTT. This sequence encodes CASSDGGGSLDTQYF.

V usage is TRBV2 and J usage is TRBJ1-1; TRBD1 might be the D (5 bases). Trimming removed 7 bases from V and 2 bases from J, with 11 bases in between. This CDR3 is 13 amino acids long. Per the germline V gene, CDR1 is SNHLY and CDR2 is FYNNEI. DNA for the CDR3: TGTGCCAGCACGATCGACAGAAACACTGAAGCTTTCTTT. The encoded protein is CASTIDRNTEAFF.

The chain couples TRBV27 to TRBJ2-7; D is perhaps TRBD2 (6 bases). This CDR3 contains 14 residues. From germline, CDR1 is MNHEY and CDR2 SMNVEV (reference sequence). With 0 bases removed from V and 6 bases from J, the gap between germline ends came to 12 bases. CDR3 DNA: TGTGCCAGCAGTTTATCTAGCGGAACCTCCGAGCAGTACTTC. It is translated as CASSLSSGTSEQYF.

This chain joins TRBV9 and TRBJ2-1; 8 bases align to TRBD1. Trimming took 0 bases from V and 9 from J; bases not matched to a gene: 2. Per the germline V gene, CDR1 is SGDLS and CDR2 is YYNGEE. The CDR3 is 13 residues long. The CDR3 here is CASSVGTGTEQFF. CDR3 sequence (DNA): TGTGCCAGCAGCGTAGGGACAGGGACTGAGCAGTTCTTC.

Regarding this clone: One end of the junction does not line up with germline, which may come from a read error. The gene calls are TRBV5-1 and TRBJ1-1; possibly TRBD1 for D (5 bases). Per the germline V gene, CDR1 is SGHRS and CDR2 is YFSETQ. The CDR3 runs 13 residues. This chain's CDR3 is CASRFGGSTEAFF. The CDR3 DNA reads TGCGCCAGCCGCTTCGGGGGGAGCACTGAAGCTTTCTTT.

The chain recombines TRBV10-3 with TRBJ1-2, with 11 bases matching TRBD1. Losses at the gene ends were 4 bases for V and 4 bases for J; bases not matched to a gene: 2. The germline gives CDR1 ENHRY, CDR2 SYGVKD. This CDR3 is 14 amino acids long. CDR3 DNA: TGTGCCATCAGTGGGACAGGGGGCGGCTATGGCTACACCTTC. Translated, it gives CAISGTGGGYGYTF.

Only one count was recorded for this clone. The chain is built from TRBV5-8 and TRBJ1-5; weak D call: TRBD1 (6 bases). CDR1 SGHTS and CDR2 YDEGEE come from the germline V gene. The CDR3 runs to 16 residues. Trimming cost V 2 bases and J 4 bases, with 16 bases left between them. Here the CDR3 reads CASSLRRGSGNQPQHF. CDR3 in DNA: TGTGCCAGCAGCTTAAGGAGGGGGAGTGGGAATCAGCCCCAGCATTTT.